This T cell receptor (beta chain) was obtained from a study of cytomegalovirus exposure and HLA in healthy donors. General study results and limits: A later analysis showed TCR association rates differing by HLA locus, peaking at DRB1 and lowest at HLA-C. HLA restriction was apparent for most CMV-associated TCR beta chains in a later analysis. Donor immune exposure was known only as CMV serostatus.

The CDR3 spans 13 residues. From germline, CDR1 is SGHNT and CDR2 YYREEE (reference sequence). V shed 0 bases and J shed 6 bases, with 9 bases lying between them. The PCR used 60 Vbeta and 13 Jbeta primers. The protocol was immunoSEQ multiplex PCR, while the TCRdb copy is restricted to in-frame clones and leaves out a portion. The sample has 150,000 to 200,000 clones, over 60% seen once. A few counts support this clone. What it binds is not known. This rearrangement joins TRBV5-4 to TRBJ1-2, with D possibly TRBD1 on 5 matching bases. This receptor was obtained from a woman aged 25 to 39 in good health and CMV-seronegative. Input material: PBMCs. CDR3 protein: CASSLVREDGYTF. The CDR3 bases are TGTGCCAGCAGCTTGGTCAGGGAGGATGGCTACACCTTC.